Included here is one TCR beta chain sequence, with context. Its antigen remains unidentified. This record belongs to a study of T cell repertoires in cytomegalovirus infection. Study-level information: Signatures in public TCR beta sequences pointed to both CMV infection and matching HLA type.

TCRdb processed the reads anew with MiXCR; each CDR3 protein has one entry. The sample consists of just under 300,000 distinct CDR3 sequences, about 8.8% of them appearing once. General observations from the study: The response measured ex vivo was dominated by TCR beta clonotypes (HLA-C-restricted and CMV-specific). Adding up the frequency of public TCR beta families identified people who carried CMV plus the relevant HLA.

Germline lookup yields CDR1 MNHNY and CDR2 SVGAGI (reference sequence). Deletions cut 5 bases from V and 3 bases from J, with 10 bases between. The CDR3 has 13 amino acids. This sequence originates from a human donor in good health (CMV status not recorded). Some clones in this sample may be carry-over from other donors' samples. This chain uses TRBV6-6 with TRBJ1-2, with D maybe TRBD1 (5 bases). Sequenced material: PBMCs. CDR3 nucleotide sequence: TGTGCCAGCAGTCCCCAGGGTGACTATGGCTACACCTTC. Translating it yields CASSPQGDYGYTF.